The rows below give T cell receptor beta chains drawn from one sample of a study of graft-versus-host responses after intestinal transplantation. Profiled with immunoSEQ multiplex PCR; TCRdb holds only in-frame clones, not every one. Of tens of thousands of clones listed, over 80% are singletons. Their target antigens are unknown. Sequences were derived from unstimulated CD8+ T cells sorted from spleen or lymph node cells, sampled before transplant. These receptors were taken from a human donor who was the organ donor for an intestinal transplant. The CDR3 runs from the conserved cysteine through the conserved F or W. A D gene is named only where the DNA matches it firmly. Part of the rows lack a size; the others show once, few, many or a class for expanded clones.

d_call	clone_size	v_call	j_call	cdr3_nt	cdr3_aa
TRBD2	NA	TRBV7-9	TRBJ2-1	TGTGCCAGCAGCTTAGGCCTAGCGGGAACCCCCTCCTACAATGAGCAGTTCTTC	CASSLGLAGTPSYNEQFF
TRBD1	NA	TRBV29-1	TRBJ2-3	TGCAGCGTCTGGACAGGGGGCGGAGGAGATACGCAGTATTTT	CSVWTGGGGDTQYF
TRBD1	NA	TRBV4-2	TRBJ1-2	TGTGCCAGCAGCCCCCATCCACCAGGACAGGGGAACTATGGCTACACCTTC	CASSPHPPGQGNYGYTF
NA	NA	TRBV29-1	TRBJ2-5	TGCAGCGTGTGGACTGTAGCTACCCAAGAGACCCAGTACTTC	CSVWTVATQETQYF
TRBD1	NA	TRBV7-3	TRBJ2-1	TGTGCCAGCAGCTTATTTCCAGGGGGTGGATTTAGTGATTACAATGAGCAGTTCTTC	CASSLFPGGGFSDYNEQFF
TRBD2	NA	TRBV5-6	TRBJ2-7	TGTGCCAGCAGCTTTGGGGGACTAGCGGTTTACGAGCAGTACTTC	CASSFGGLAVYEQYF
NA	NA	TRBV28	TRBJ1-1	TGTGCCAGTGCGGTTCGGGGGGGGAGCACTGAAGCTTTCTTT	CASAVRGGSTEAFF
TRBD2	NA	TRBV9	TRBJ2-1	TGTGCCAGCAGCGTACCCAGGGCGGGGGGGGACAATGAGCAGTTCTTC	CASSVPRAGGDNEQFF
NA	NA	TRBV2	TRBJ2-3	TGTGCCAGCAGAGGGGGACCCACAGATACGCAGTATTTT	CASRGGPTDTQYF
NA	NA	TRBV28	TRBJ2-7	TGTGCCAGCAGTTCCACAGGCGAGCAGTACTTC	CASSSTGEQYF
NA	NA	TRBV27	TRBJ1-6	TGTGCCAGCAGTTTTCGGGGGGCCTGGGGCTCACCCCTCCACTTT	CASSFRGAWGSPLHF
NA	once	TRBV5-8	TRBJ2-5	TGTGCCAGCAGCACAGGGAGGGGGGAGACCCAGTACTTC	CASSTGRGETQYF
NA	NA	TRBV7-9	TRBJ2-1	TGTGCCAGCAGACAACACAGCCCCTCCTACAATGAGCAGTTCTTC	CASRQHSPSYNEQFF
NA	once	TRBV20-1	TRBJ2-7	TGCAGTGCTAGAGATGAGGGACTGCAGTACTTC	CSARDEGLQYF
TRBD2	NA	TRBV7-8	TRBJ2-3	TGTGCCAGCAGCTTAGCTTGGGCCGGGACCGGACTAGAGACAGATACGCAGTATTTT	CASSLAWAGTGLETDTQYF
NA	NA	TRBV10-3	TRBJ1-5	TGTGCCATCAGTGGGCAGGGCGTCAATCAGCCCCAGCATTTT	CAISGQGVNQPQHF
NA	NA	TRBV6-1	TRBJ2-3	TGTGCCAGCAGTGAAGTTGGACAGACAGATACGCAGTATTTT	CASSEVGQTDTQYF
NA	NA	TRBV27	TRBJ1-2	TGTGCCAGCAGTTTACTGGGGAGCTATGGCTACACCTTC	CASSLLGSYGYTF
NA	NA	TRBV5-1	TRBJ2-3	TGCGCCAGCAGCCCTGGACAGGGAGGGACAGATACGCAGTATTTT	CASSPGQGGTDTQYF
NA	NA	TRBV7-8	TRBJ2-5	TGTGCCAGCAGCTTAGACTATCTAGAAGAGACCCAGTACTTC	CASSLDYLEETQYF
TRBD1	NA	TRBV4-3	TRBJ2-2	TGCGCCAGCAGCCGGTTCGGACAGGGACTCCGGGAGCTGTTTTTT	CASSRFGQGLRELFF
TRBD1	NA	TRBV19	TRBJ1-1	TGTGCCAGTAGCCTGACAGGGACAGCTCTTGAAGCTTTCTTT	CASSLTGTALEAFF
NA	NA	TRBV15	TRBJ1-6	TGTGCCACCAGCAGAGCCGTCCCGGATTCACCCCTCCACTTT	CATSRAVPDSPLHF
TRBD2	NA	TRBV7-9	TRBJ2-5	TGTGCCAGCAGCTTAAGCGGGGGCCCCCAAGAGACCCAGTACTTC	CASSLSGGPQETQYF
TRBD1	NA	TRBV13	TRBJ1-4	TGTGCCAGCACCTTGACAGGGGAAGGTTCTAATGAAAAACTGTTTTTT	CASTLTGEGSNEKLFF
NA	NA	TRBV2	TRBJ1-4	TGTGCCAGCAACCAGGGGTTTGAAAAACTGTTTTTT	CASNQGFEKLFF
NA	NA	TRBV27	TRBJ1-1	TGTGCCAGCAGTTTTTCGACAGGTATCGCTGAAGCTTTCTTT	CASSFSTGIAEAFF
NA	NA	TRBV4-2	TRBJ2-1	TGTGCCAGCAGCCAAGACTATGCCGGGTTAGCTAATGAGCAGTTCTTC	CASSQDYAGLANEQFF
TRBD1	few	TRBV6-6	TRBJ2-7	TGTGCCAGCAGGCTTTTAGGAGACAGGGAGCACGAGCAGTACTTC	CASRLLGDREHEQYF
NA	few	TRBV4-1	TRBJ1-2	TGCGCCAGCAGCCTCGACAGGAACTATGGCTACACCTTC	CASSLDRNYGYTF
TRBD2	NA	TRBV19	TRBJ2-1	TGTGCCAGTAGTATCCCTTTCAGGGGAGCGGGAGCCCACTACAATGAGCAGTTCTTC	CASSIPFRGAGAHYNEQFF
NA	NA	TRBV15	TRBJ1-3	TGTGCCACCAGCAGAGATTATTTTAGCAAGGCTGGAAACACCATATATTTT	CATSRDYFSKAGNTIYF
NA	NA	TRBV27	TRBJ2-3	TGTGCCAGCAGTGCCGGGACACTCTTAACAGATACGCAGTATTTT	CASSAGTLLTDTQYF
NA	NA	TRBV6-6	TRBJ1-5	TGTGCCAGCAGTCCTAAAGTACTCGGGAGCAATCAGCCCCAGCATTTT	CASSPKVLGSNQPQHF
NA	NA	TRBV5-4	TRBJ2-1	TGTGCCAGCAGACTAGGCGGAAATGAGCAGTTCTTC	CASRLGGNEQFF
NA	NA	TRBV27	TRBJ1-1	TGTGCCAGCAGCTCCCCACCCGGCACTGAAGCTTTCTTT	CASSSPPGTEAFF
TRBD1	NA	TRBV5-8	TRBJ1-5	TGTGCCAGCAGCTTTGGACAGGGGGTATGGGAGCCCCAGCATTTT	CASSFGQGVWEPQHF